The 32 T cell receptor beta chains given below trace back to one sample, sequenced in a study of blood T cell repertoires in COVID-19. Generated by immunoSEQ multiplex PCR, the TCRdb table keeps only in-frame clones and is missing some. This table holds about 69,000 clones, around 77% found once. Sequencing input: peripheral blood. These receptors all come from a man in his sixties with acute or convalescent COVID-19.

V and J are TRBV6-5 and TRBJ2-7; a weak D match, TRBD1 (6 bases). The germline gives CDR1 MNHEY, CDR2 SVGAGI. V lost 6 bases, J lost 3 bases, and 15 bases lay in between. The CDR3 extends over 14 amino acids. The CDR3 bases are TGTGCCAGCAGCAACGACAGGTTTATCTACGAGCAGTACTTC. This sequence encodes CASSNDRFIYEQYF.

This clone was seen just once. The rearrangement uses TRBV10-1 and TRBJ2-2, with 7 nucleotides matching TRBD1. The CDR3 contains 15 residues. The trim removed 6 bases at V and 4 bases at J, leaving 8 bases unmatched. Germline CDR1 WNHNN, CDR2 SYGVQD (reference sequence). CDR3 sequence reads: CASSVRGTGTGELFF. The CDR3 DNA is TGCGCCAGCAGCGTCAGGGGGACGGGCACCGGGGAGCTGTTTTTT.

This clone occurred a few times. The V call is TRBV19, the J call TRBJ2-2; TRBD1 agrees at 7 bases. The trim removed 4 bases at V and 3 bases at J, leaving 2 bases unmatched. There are 14 residues in the CDR3. Per germline, CDR1 LNHDA and CDR2 SQIVND (reference sequence). CDR3 nucleotide sequence: TGTGCCAGTAGTAGACAGGGTGACACCGGGGAGCTGTTTTTT. Its protein is CASSRQGDTGELFF.

The chain links TRBV9 to TRBJ1-4; D not resolved. The CDR3 spans 16 residues. CDR1 and CDR2 from the germline V gene are SGDLS and YYNGEE. V was trimmed by 4 bases and J by 0 bases, leaving 13 bases between them. CDR3 nucleotides: TGTGCCAGCAGCCCCCTTCGTACGGCAACTAATGAAAAACTGTTTTTT. Its protein is CASSPLRTATNEKLFF.

The chain carries TRBV4-1 and TRBJ1-2; possible D gene TRBD1, 6 bases. This CDR3 spans 15 amino acids. V lost 4 bases and J lost 7, with 19 bases in between. Germline V gene lookup returns CDR1 MGHRA and CDR2 YSYEKL. The CDR3 reads CASSPMDSPLSGYTF. The DNA of the CDR3 is TGCGCCAGCAGCCCGATGGACAGCCCCCTGAGTGGCTACACCTTC.

This clone was counted only a few times. V is TRBV10-2 and J is TRBJ1-1; no reliable D call. The V end was cut by 8 bases, the J end by 2 bases, with 9 bases between. CDR1 is WSHSY, CDR2 SAAADI, per germline. The CDR3 runs 12 residues. The DNA of the CDR3 is TGCGCCAGCTGGGAGACTAACACTGAAGCTTTCTTT. As protein: CASWETNTEAFF.

This rearrangement joins TRBV4-2 to TRBJ2-7; a weak D match, TRBD1 (6 bases). Germline values: CDR1 LGHNA, CDR2 YNFKEQ. V lost 1 base and J 1 base, leaving 11 bases between the germline ends. The CDR3 runs 15 residues. This CDR3 reads CASSQARTVSYEQYF. CDR3 bases: TGTGCCAGCAGCCAAGCCAGGACAGTATCCTACGAGCAGTACTTC.

The V gene is TRBV5-6, the J gene TRBJ1-3; TRBD1 matches at 9 bases. V lost 4 bases to trimming and J lost 4 bases; unmatched junction nucleotides: 6. The germline gives CDR1 SGHDT, CDR2 YYEEEE. CDR3 length: 15 amino acids. This CDR3 is CASSPGTGFGNTIYF. In DNA form, the CDR3 reads TGTGCCAGCAGCCCGGGGACAGGGTTCGGAAACACCATATATTTT. The complete variable domain, with remaining parts taken from reference TRBV5-6 and TRBJ1-3, reads DAGVTQSPTHLIKTRGQQVTLRCSPKSGHDTVSWYQQALGQGPQFIFQYYEEEERQRGNFPDRFSGHQFPNYSSELNVNALLLGDSALYLCASSPGTGFGNTIYFGEGSWLTVV.

This chain uses TRBV11-2 with TRBJ1-2; D unclear. CDR1 is SGHAT, CDR2 FQNNGV, per germline. The V gene lost 6 bases and the J gene lost 3 bases, with 14 bases spanning the gap. This CDR3 is built from 14 residues. The CDR3 nucleotides are TGTGCCAGCAGACATGTGGGGAGCCACTATGGCTACACCTTC. Protein product: CASRHVGSHYGYTF.

V usage is TRBV27 and J usage is TRBJ2-3; 12 nucleotides line up with TRBD1. CDR3 length equals 20 residues. The trim removed 5 bases at V and 1 base at J, leaving 16 bases unmatched. Germline CDR1 and CDR2: MNHEY and SMNVEV (reference sequence). The CDR3 loop reads CASSITGTGGLAGGTDTQYF. CDR3 sequence (DNA): TGTGCCAGCAGTATAACCGGGACAGGGGGCCTTGCGGGGGGCACAGATACGCAGTATTTT.

The chain joins TRBV6-1 to TRBJ1-5, with D possibly matching TRBD1 (6 bases). CDR1 MNHNS and CDR2 SASEGT come from the germline V gene. This CDR3 comprises 15 residues. The V gene lost 3 bases and the J gene lost 4 bases, with 13 bases spanning the gap. The CDR3 is CASSDGLRGNQPQHF. The DNA for the CDR3 is TGTGCCAGCAGTGATGGGCTGAGGGGGAATCAGCCCCAGCATTTT.

The V and J genes are TRBV7-2 and TRBJ1-1, with D possibly matching TRBD1 (5 bases). Trimming left V 7 bases short and J 3 bases short, with 15 bases between. Germline V gene sequence: CDR1 SGHTA, CDR2 FQGNSA. CDR3 length equals 14 residues. CDR3 sequence (DNA): TGTGCCAGCAAGGCCCTAGGAGGGGACACTGAAGCTTTCTTT. Its protein is CASKALGGDTEAFF.

This clone was recorded a few times. J is TRBJ1-3 and V is TRBV19; D might be TRBD1 (5 bases). Trimming took off 7 bases at V and 2 bases at J, with 15 bases between the two ends. The CDR3 covers 15 residues. CDR1 LNHDA and CDR2 SQIVND come from the germline V gene (reference sequence). The CDR3: CASIGTAGTGNTIYF. The CDR3 DNA follows: TGTGCCAGTATAGGCACCGCAGGGACTGGAAACACCATATATTTT.

This clone was seen only a few times. The chain carries TRBV18 and TRBJ2-2, with D hard to call. Germline V gene data show CDR1 as KGHSH and CDR2 as LQKENI. Trimming took 1 base from V and 2 from J, leaving 5 bases between them. CDR3 size: 14 residues. CDR3 amino acids: CASSPRHNTGELFF. In nucleotides, the CDR3 is TGTGCCAGCTCACCACGGCACAACACCGGGGAGCTGTTTTTT.

This chain connects TRBV19 to TRBJ2-1, with 10 bases aligning to TRBD1. CDR3 length equals 16 residues. Germline CDR1 is LNHDA and CDR2 is SQIVND (reference sequence). V lost 1 base and J lost 5; bases outside the gene matches: 5. This chain's CDR3 is CASSIVGTGAHNEQFF. CDR3 bases: TGTGCCAGTAGTATAGTCGGGACAGGGGCCCACAATGAGCAGTTCTTC.

A single count supports this clone. The V and J genes are TRBV2 and TRBJ2-5, with 9 bases identical to TRBD2. Germline assignment: CDR1 SNHLY and CDR2 FYNNEI. CDR3 size: 15 residues. V shed 2 bases and J 5 bases; nucleotides not matched to a gene: 6. CDR3 region: CASSEIGTSWETQYF. CDR3 DNA: TGTGCCAGCAGTGAAATCGGGACTAGCTGGGAGACCCAGTACTTC.

The chain employs TRBV5-1 and TRBJ2-2, with 15 bases identical to TRBD2. CDR1 and CDR2 (germline): SGHRS, YFSETQ. This CDR3 spans 17 amino acids. V shed 4 bases, J shed 5 bases, and the junction held 6 bases outside the gene matches. This CDR3 is CASSGLAGGPWTGELFF. The CDR3 region has the DNA TGCGCCAGCAGCGGACTAGCGGGGGGGCCTTGGACCGGGGAGCTGTTTTTT.

This sequence joins TRBV7-2 and TRBJ1-2; TRBD1 matches 7 bases. From germline, CDR1 is SGHTA and CDR2 FQGNSA. The CDR3 length is 14 residues. The V and J ends lost 5 bases and 8 bases, in that order; junction bases with no gene match: 11. CDR3 sequence: CASSPRDSAGGYTF. CDR3 bases: TGTGCCAGCAGCCCCCGGGACAGCGCGGGGGGCTACACCTTC.

This clone was recorded a few times. The rearrangement joins TRBV7-9 to TRBJ1-5, with D possibly matching TRBD1 (6 bases). The CDR3 loop spans 15 amino acids. CDR1 SEHNR and CDR2 FQNEAQ come from the germline V gene (reference sequence). V was pared by 5 bases and J by 1 base, with 12 bases between. CDR3 DNA sequence: TGTGCCAGCAGCGCAGGGAGGGGGAGCAATCAGCCCCAGCATTTT. The encoded protein is CASSAGRGSNQPQHF.

The chain uses TRBV7-9 and TRBJ1-2; D is unresolved. This CDR3 spans 14 amino acids. CDR1 is SEHNR, CDR2 FQNEAQ, per germline (reference sequence). V lost 2 bases and J lost 3, with 10 bases in between. This chain's CDR3 is CASSLSTGYYGYTF. The CDR3 DNA follows: TGTGCCAGCAGCTTATCTACGGGATACTATGGCTACACCTTC.

The CDR3 reads CASTRDSYNEQFF. In DNA, the CDR3 is TGCGCCAGCACCCGGGACAGTTATAATGAGCAGTTCTTC. This chain links TRBV5-1 with TRBJ2-1; 7 bases fit TRBD1. The CDR3 extends over 13 amino acids. The germline V gene has CDR1 SGHRS and CDR2 YFSETQ. Unmatched junction bases numbered 7, after V lost 6 bases and J lost 7 bases.

The chain recombines TRBV3-1 (or the pseudogene TRBV3-2) with TRBJ2-3; D is ambiguous. V was trimmed by 3 bases and J by 4 bases, leaving 20 bases between them. CDR3 size: 17 residues. Germline V lookup: CDR1 LGHDT, CDR2 YNNKEL (reference sequence). This CDR3 is CASSHNPPSVSADTQYF. The CDR3 bases are TGTGCCAGCAGCCACAACCCCCCATCCGTTTCAGCAGATACGCAGTATTTT.

The genes are TRBV7-2 and TRBJ1-6, with D hard to call. V dropped 5 bases and J dropped 9 bases, with 23 bases sitting between them. There are 17 residues in the CDR3. Germline assignment: CDR1 SGHTA and CDR2 FQGNSA. The CDR3 region is CASSPLLRRVESSPLHF. The CDR3 region has the DNA TGTGCCAGCAGCCCACTCCTCCGACGGGTGGAGAGTTCACCCCTCCACTTT.

The chain carries TRBV24-1 and TRBJ2-1, with TRBD1 matching 7 bases. The J segment lost 8 bases and the V segment lost 9 bases, leaving 3 bases of the junction unmatched. Germline V gene data show CDR1 as KGHDR and CDR2 as SFDVKD. The CDR3 spans 11 residues. This CDR3 is CATWDRDEQFF. The CDR3 DNA follows: TGTGCCACCTGGGACAGAGATGAGCAGTTCTTC.

The chain carries TRBV4-3 and TRBJ1-4; tentatively, D is TRBD1 (5 bases). Trimming took off 1 base at V and 7 bases at J, with 10 bases between the two ends. Germline V gives CDR1 LGHNA, CDR2 YSLEER. This CDR3 has 14 amino acids. DNA for the CDR3: TGCGCCAGCAGCCAAGTACCTCAGGGTGAAAAACTGTTTTTT. Amino acids: CASSQVPQGEKLFF.

This sequence joins TRBV25-1 and TRBJ1-1; D is ambiguous. V lost 1 base to trimming and J lost 7 bases, with 7 bases between them. This CDR3 contains 12 residues. Germline lookup yields CDR1 MGHDK and CDR2 SYGVNS. The CDR3 sequence is CASSEFSSEAFF. In nucleotides, the CDR3 is TGTGCCAGCAGTGAATTTTCCAGTGAAGCTTTCTTT.

The V and J genes are TRBV5-1 and TRBJ1-2; possible D gene TRBD1, 6 bases. The CDR3 is made up of 14 amino acids. V was cut by 0 bases and J by 7 bases, with 13 bases left in between. The germline V gene has CDR1 SGHRS and CDR2 YFSETQ. Here the CDR3 DNA reads TGCGCCAGCAGCTTGGACGTGGGGGCAGTTGGCTACACCTTC. Residues: CASSLDVGAVGYTF.

The CDR3 spells CASSYTGNTEAFF. CDR3 bases: TGTGCCAGCAGTTATACAGGGAACACTGAAGCTTTCTTT. The chain combines TRBV2 with TRBJ1-1, with D possibly matching TRBD1 (5 bases). V lost 5 bases to trimming and J lost 1 base, with 8 bases between them. Germline loops: CDR1 SNHLY, CDR2 FYNNEI. The CDR3 runs to 13 residues.

This clone was seen just once. The rearrangement links TRBV5-4 to TRBJ1-2; D is perhaps TRBD1 (6 bases). There are 15 residues in the CDR3. CDR1 and CDR2 from the germline V gene are SGHNT and YYREEE (reference sequence). V lost 5 bases, J lost 5 bases, and 19 bases lay in between. The CDR3 reads CASRQKQGVRYGYTF. The DNA of the CDR3 is TGTGCCAGCAGGCAAAAACAGGGAGTGAGATATGGCTACACCTTC.

The chain uses TRBV7-2 and TRBJ2-7; the match to TRBD2 covers 10 bases. This CDR3 spans 15 amino acids. Germline V CDR1 and CDR2: SGHTA, FQGNSA. V was clipped by 5 bases and J by 7 bases; unmatched bases: 11. The CDR3 spells CASSKQRGGPSEQYF. The CDR3 region has the DNA TGTGCCAGCAGCAAACAGCGGGGGGGCCCGAGTGAGCAGTACTTC. Combining the CDR3 with reference TRBV7-2 and TRBJ2-7 gives the whole variable domain GAGVSQSPSNKVTEKGKDVELRCDPISGHTALYWYRQSLGQGLEFLIYFQGNSAPDKSGLPSDRFSAERTGGSVSTLTIQRTQQEDSAVYLCASSKQRGGPSEQYFGPGTRLTVT.

The chain has TRBV5-1 and TRBJ2-6; D is unresolved. The CDR3 runs to 14 residues. The germline V gene encodes CDR1 SGHRS and CDR2 YFSETQ. V was cut by 2 bases and J by 0 bases, with 3 bases left in between. CDR3 in amino acids: CASSFNSGANVLTF. The CDR3 coding sequence is TGCGCCAGCAGCTTTAACTCTGGGGCCAACGTCCTGACTTTC.

J is TRBJ1-4 and V is TRBV7-2, with D maybe TRBD1 (6 bases). V was cut by 5 bases and J by 0 bases, with 10 bases left in between. Germline V CDR1 and CDR2: SGHTA, FQGNSA. The CDR3 runs 15 residues. The CDR3 region is CASSQDSATNEKLFF. CDR3 in DNA: TGTGCCAGCAGCCAGGACAGTGCAACTAATGAAAAACTGTTTTTT.